This is a list of T cell receptor beta chains from one sample in a study of T-cell memory formation after mild COVID-19. MiXCR was run by TCRdb on the 5' RACE reads, yielding one entry per CDR3 protein. The sample consists of 350,000 to 500,000 distinct CDR3 sequences, around 19% of them appearing once. The sample taken for sequencing was PBMCs or a T cell subset sorted from them (not recorded which). These receptors came from an adult woman who had mild COVID-19 (a few samples of this study predate the infection). Cell type and time point are not known. CDR3s include the opening cysteine and the closing phenylalanine or tryptophan. The D gene is left open where the match is weak. Clone size is given for some rows only: seen once, a few or many times, or a class if the clone is expanded.

len	d_gene	v_gene	j_gene	abundance	CDR3aa	CDR3nt
15	TRBD1	TRBV7-8	TRBJ1-4	few	CASSPRGRTGEKLFF	TGTGCCAGCAGCCCCCGGGGGAGGACAGGGGAAAAACTGTTTTTT
14	TRBD2	TRBV2	TRBJ2-7	few	CASIPREGSYEQYF	TGTGCCAGCATCCCGCGGGAGGGCTCCTACGAGCAGTACTTC
17	TRBD2	TRBV7-9	TRBJ2-2	.	CASSLDALAEITGELFF	TGTGCCAGCAGCTTAGATGCACTAGCGGAGATCACCGGGGAGCTGTTTTTT
13	.	TRBV30	TRBJ2-3	many	CAWSSRRADTQYF	TGTGCCTGGAGTTCACGACGCGCAGATACGCAGTATTTT
10	.	TRBV20-1	TRBJ2-5	.	CSARRETQYF	TGCAGTGCTAGGAGGGAGACCCAGTACTTC
17	.	TRBV6-2/TRBV6-3	TRBJ2-7	.	CASSYSTKGGNLDEQYF	TGTGCCAGCAGTTACTCGACGAAAGGCGGGAATTTGGACGAGCAGTACTTC
17	.	TRBV25-1	TRBJ2-4	.	CASSASPGAQAKNIQYF	TGTGCCAGCAGTGCCTCCCCGGGGGCCCAAGCCAAAAACATTCAGTACTTC
13	TRBD1	TRBV5-1	TRBJ2-7	many	CASSLGTGYEQYF	TGTGCCAGCAGCTTAGGGACAGGGTACGAGCAGTACTTC
14	.	TRBV4-1	TRBJ2-3	many	CASSLRQGTDTQYF	TGCGCCAGCAGCCTCAGACAGGGCACAGATACGCAGTATTTT
18	TRBD2	TRBV7-6	TRBJ2-6	many	CASSLRGGGRSGANVLTF	TGTGCCAGCAGCTTAAGGGGTGGCGGGAGAAGTGGGGCCAACGTCCTGACTTTC
15	.	TRBV6-5	TRBJ2-2	few	CASSYVGGGDGELFF	TGTGCCAGCAGTTACGTAGGGGGGGGCGACGGGGAGCTGTTTTTT
16	.	TRBV12-3/TRBV12-4	TRBJ2-1	.	CASRPSRASPPNEQFF	TGTGCCAGCAGACCAAGCCGGGCTTCTCCGCCCAATGAGCAGTTCTTC
14	TRBD2	TRBV28	TRBJ2-6	many	CASSAGAGANVLTF	TGTGCCAGCAGTGCGGGAGCTGGGGCCAACGTCCTGACTTTC
16	.	TRBV7-8	TRBJ2-2	few	CASSLSRGENTGELFF	TGTGCCAGCAGCCTGTCACGCGGGGAGAACACCGGGGAGCTGTTTTTT
13	.	TRBV6-1	TRBJ2-4	.	CASSASFRGAKDF	TGTGCCAGCAGTGCCTCTTTCCGGGGGGCGAAGGACTTC
16	TRBD1	TRBV20-1	TRBJ1-1	.	CSARETGRGLNTEAFF	TGCAGTGCTAGAGAGACAGGGAGGGGGTTGAACACTGAAGCTTTCTTT
15	TRBD1	TRBV13	TRBJ1-3	.	CASSHRGPSGNTIYF	TGTGCCAGCAGCCACAGGGGGCCCTCTGGAAACACCATATATTTT
22	TRBD2	TRBV6-5	TRBJ2-7	.	CASSSRDTNRLAGGPSPYEQYF	TGTGCCAGCAGTTCCCGGGACACGAACCGACTAGCGGGAGGGCCTTCGCCCTACGAGCAGTACTTC
12	.	TRBV2	TRBJ2-7	.	CASRARTLEQYF	TGTGCCAGCAGAGCCCGGACCCTCGAGCAGTACTTC
15	TRBD2	TRBV11-2	TRBJ2-4	few	CASSSLAGALNIQYF	TGTGCCAGCAGTTCCCTAGCGGGAGCGCTGAACATTCAGTACTTC
16	TRBD1	TRBV7-9	TRBJ1-1	.	CASSPDRFQMNTEAFF	TGTGCCAGCAGCCCGGACAGGTTCCAGATGAACACTGAAGCTTTCTTT
15	.	TRBV27	TRBJ1-1	.	CASILFRGRDTEAFF	TGTGCCAGCATTCTCTTCAGGGGTAGAGACACTGAAGCTTTCTTT
12	.	TRBV4-1	TRBJ1-2	few	CASSPRPGGYTF	TGCGCCAGCAGCCCCCGCCCAGGGGGCTACACCTTC
14	TRBD2	TRBV20-1	TRBJ2-5	few	CSAPAGGPSETQYF	TGCAGTGCTCCAGCGGGAGGGCCGAGTGAGACCCAGTACTTC
19	.	TRBV9	TRBJ2-2	few	CASSVAILLDSSETGELFF	TGTGCCAGCAGCGTAGCGATATTATTGGACAGTTCTGAGACCGGGGAGCTGTTTTTT
17	TRBD1	TRBV5-1	TRBJ1-4	once	CASSLGTGTRGNEKLFF	TGCGCCAGCAGCTTGGGGACAGGGACGAGGGGTAATGAAAAACTGTTTTTT
13	.	TRBV6-1	TRBJ1-5	.	CASSDYQYQPQHF	TGTGCCAGCAGTGATTATCAATATCAGCCCCAGCATTTT
14	.	TRBV12-3/TRBV12-4	TRBJ2-2	many	CASSPSGNTGELFF	TGTGCCAGCAGTCCCTCAGGGAACACCGGGGAGCTGTTTTTT
12	.	TRBV7-2	TRBJ2-1	many	CASSLGVGEQFF	TGTGCCAGCAGCTTAGGTGTGGGAGAGCAGTTCTTC
16	.	TRBV5-5	TRBJ2-7	.	CASSGGNNQPPYEQYF	TGTGCCAGCAGCGGAGGAAATAACCAGCCACCCTACGAGCAGTACTTC
17	.	TRBV6-5	TRBJ1-1	few	CASTHLSKRGQINEAFF	TGTGCCAGCACCCACCTCTCAAAGCGCGGACAGATAAATGAAGCTTTCTTT
14	.	TRBV18	TRBJ1-2	.	CASSPLQGDYGYTF	TGTGCCAGCTCACCACTTCAGGGAGACTATGGCTACACCTTC
15	.	TRBV3-1	TRBJ2-5	few	CASSQATGLGGTQYF	TGTGCCAGCAGCCAAGCAACGGGGCTCGGTGGGACCCAGTACTTC
13	TRBD1	TRBV5-1	TRBJ2-1	few	CASSQDRVNEQFF	TGCGCCAGCAGCCAAGACAGGGTCAATGAGCAGTTCTTC
12	.	TRBV15	TRBJ2-3	few	CATGRATSTQYF	TGTGCCACCGGCAGGGCTACGTCGACGCAGTATTTT
16	TRBD1	TRBV7-2	TRBJ2-1	.	CASSSRTGGLIDEQFF	TGTGCCAGCAGCTCCCGGACAGGGGGCCTTATAGATGAGCAGTTCTTC
13	TRBD1	TRBV25-1	TRBJ2-3	.	CATQGAASNTQYF	TGTGCCACCCAGGGGGCGGCATCAAATACGCAGTATTTT
15	.	TRBV20-1	TRBJ1-2	few	CSAREGAGRVSGYTF	TGCAGTGCTAGAGAGGGGGCAGGGAGGGTGTCGGGCTACACCTTC
13	TRBD1	TRBV20-1	TRBJ2-7	.	CSAREGQGYEQYF	TGCAGTGCTAGAGAGGGACAGGGGTACGAGCAGTACTTC
15	TRBD1	TRBV5-1	TRBJ2-1	few	CASSLTGVSYNEQFF	TGCGCCAGCAGCTTAACAGGGGTATCCTATAATGAGCAGTTCTTC
12	.	TRBV24-1	TRBJ2-7	.	CATSEGTYEQYF	TGTGCCACCAGTGAGGGGACCTACGAGCAGTACTTC
12	.	TRBV29-1	TRBJ2-5	.	CSVEDSAETQYF	TGCAGCGTTGAAGACAGTGCGGAGACCCAGTACTTC